These T cell receptor beta chains were read from a single sample in a study of control samples from healthy donors and cancer patients. The data were produced by immunoSEQ multiplex PCR, yet TCRdb's version contains in-frame clones alone and is incomplete. The sample contains tens of thousands of clones, just over 90% of which appear only once. Sequencing input: blood. The receptors were gathered from a woman under 30 in good health. CDR3s include the opening cysteine and the closing phenylalanine or tryptophan. Each record gives: J gene, V gene, D gene, clone size, CDR3 protein, CDR3 DNA. D genes are given only for firm matches. For some rows the clone size is stated as once, few or many, or as a class when expanded; others skip it.

J: TRBJ1-5; V: TRBV19; D: -; size: -; CDR3: CASKKGGSNNQPQHF; DNA: TGTGCAAGTAAAAAGGGGGGTAGCAACAATCAGCCCCAGCATTTT
J: TRBJ1-1; V: TRBV6-1; D: -; size: -; CDR3: CASSDQFFGEAFF; DNA: TGTGCCAGCAGTGACCAGTTTTTCGGTGAAGCTTTCTTT
J: TRBJ1-1; V: TRBV7-3; D: -; size: -; CDR3: CASSLGAQGTAFF; DNA: TGTGCCAGCAGCCTAGGTGCACAGGGTACAGCTTTCTTT
J: TRBJ1-3; V: TRBV2; D: -; size: once; CDR3: CASRGGGAGNTIYF; DNA: TGTGCCAGCAGGGGAGGGGGGGCAGGAAACACCATATATTTT
J: TRBJ2-7; V: TRBV7-9; D: TRBD1; size: few; CDR3: CASSLGQGTGYEQYF; DNA: TGTGCCAGCAGCTTAGGACAGGGGACAGGCTACGAGCAGTACTTC
J: TRBJ2-3; V: TRBV6-4; D: -; size: -; CDR3: CASSDEFTDTQYF; DNA: TGTGCCAGCAGTGACGAGTTCACAGATACGCAGTATTTT
J: TRBJ2-2; V: TRBV5-4; D: TRBD2; size: -; CDR3: CASGRGENANTGELFF; DNA: TGTGCCAGCGGGCGGGGGGAGAATGCGAACACCGGGGAGCTGTTTTTT
J: TRBJ1-1; V: TRBV4-1; D: -; size: -; CDR3: CASSQEPMGIQAFF; DNA: TGCGCCAGCAGCCAAGAACCGATGGGGATCCAAGCTTTCTTT
J: TRBJ1-6; V: TRBV6-5; D: -; size: once; CDR3: CASNDEGNPLHF; DNA: TGTGCCAGCAACGATGAGGGTAACCCCCTCCACTTT
J: TRBJ2-2; V: TRBV4-1; D: TRBD2; size: -; CDR3: CASSQENMLAGGSNTGELFF; DNA: TGCGCCAGCAGCCAAGAGAATATGCTAGCGGGGGGGTCAAACACCGGGGAGCTGTTTTTT
J: TRBJ2-2; V: TRBV11-2; D: TRBD1; size: -; CDR3: CASDRGEYSGELFF; DNA: TGTGCCAGCGACAGGGGGGAATATTCCGGGGAGCTGTTTTTT
J: TRBJ2-7; V: TRBV6-5; D: -; size: -; CDR3: CASRQTATSEQYF; DNA: TGTGCCAGCAGGCAGACAGCAACGAGTGAGCAGTACTTC
J: TRBJ1-5; V: TRBV7-2; D: TRBD1; size: once; CDR3: CASSADRGSNQPQHF; DNA: TGTGCCAGCAGCGCGGACAGGGGGAGCAATCAGCCCCAGCATTTT
J: TRBJ2-3; V: TRBV19; D: TRBD2; size: once; CDR3: CASSSRGEGTDTQYF; DNA: TGTGCCAGTAGTTCCCGGGGGGAAGGGACAGATACGCAGTATTTT
J: TRBJ1-6; V: TRBV2; D: TRBD1; size: once; CDR3: CASVPGQSSYNSPLHF; DNA: TGTGCCAGCGTACCGGGACAGAGCTCCTATAATTCACCCCTCCACTTT
J: TRBJ1-2; V: TRBV14; D: -; size: -; CDR3: CARTNYGYTF; DNA: TGTGCCAGAACAAACTATGGCTACACCTTC
J: TRBJ2-5; V: TRBV3-1/TRBV3-2; D: TRBD2; size: -; CDR3: CASSQYVRTSGYQETQYF; DNA: TGTGCCAGCAGCCAATATGTTAGGACTAGCGGGTACCAAGAGACCCAGTACTTC
J: TRBJ1-5; V: TRBV6-1; D: -; size: -; CDR3: CASSEPPRGNNQPQHF; DNA: TGTGCCAGCAGTGAACCTCCCAGGGGAAACAATCAGCCCCAGCATTTT
J: TRBJ2-1; V: TRBV6-1; D: -; size: -; CDR3: CASSERPYLPDNEQFF; DNA: TGTGCCAGCAGTGAAAGACCCTACTTGCCCGACAATGAGCAGTTCTTC
J: TRBJ1-4; V: TRBV7-9; D: -; size: -; CDR3: CASSPRGATNEKLFF; DNA: TGTGCCAGCAGCCCCCGGGGGGCAACTAATGAAAAACTGTTTTTT
J: TRBJ1-5; V: TRBV24-1; D: TRBD1; size: -; CDR3: CATSDADRGGNQPQHF; DNA: TGTGCCACCAGTGATGCCGACAGGGGTGGCAATCAGCCCCAGCATTTT
J: TRBJ2-2; V: TRBV2; D: -; size: -; CDR3: CASSEDGTGELFF; DNA: TGTGCCAGCAGTGAAGACGGGACCGGGGAGCTGTTTTTT
J: TRBJ2-6; V: TRBV13; D: -; size: -; CDR3: CASSSALGAGANVLTF; DNA: TGTGCCAGCAGCTCGGCGTTGGGCGCCGGGGCCAACGTCCTGACTTTC
J: TRBJ1-6; V: TRBV10-1; D: TRBD1; size: -; CDR3: CASSDRGDNSPLHF; DNA: TGCGCCAGCAGTGACAGGGGGGATAATTCACCCCTCCACTTT
J: TRBJ2-6; V: TRBV1; D: -; size: -; CDR3: CTSSFNSLCTKSANVLTF; DNA: TGCACCAGCAGCTTTAATAGTTTGTGCACAAAGTCGGCCAACGTTCTGACTTTC
J: TRBJ2-6; V: TRBV2; D: TRBD1; size: -; CDR3: CASGQGAGGANVLTF; DNA: TGTGCCAGTGGACAGGGGGCGGGAGGGGCCAACGTCCTGACTTTC
J: TRBJ2-3; V: TRBV24-1; D: TRBD1; size: -; CDR3: CATRPGQGIWDTQYF; DNA: TGTGCCACCAGACCGGGACAGGGAATTTGGGATACGCAGTATTTT
J: TRBJ1-2; V: TRBV12-3/TRBV12-4; D: -; size: -; CDR3: CASSLGANYGYTF; DNA: TGTGCCAGCAGTTTGGGGGCAAACTATGGCTACACCTTC
J: TRBJ1-3; V: TRBV19; D: TRBD1; size: -; CDR3: CASLRGSGNTIYF; DNA: TGTGCCAGTCTCAGGGGGTCCGGAAACACCATATATTTT
J: TRBJ2-3; V: TRBV18; D: TRBD1; size: -; CDR3: CASSSGTGTNTDTQYF; DNA: TGTGCCAGCTCATCCGGGACAGGGACGAACACAGATACGCAGTATTTT
J: TRBJ2-7; V: TRBV10-3; D: TRBD2; size: -; CDR3: CAIRETSGGFFSYEQYF; DNA: TGTGCCATCAGGGAAACTAGCGGGGGCTTCTTCTCCTACGAGCAGTACTTC
J: TRBJ1-2; V: TRBV7-3; D: TRBD1; size: -; CDR3: CASSAGTGGRYTF; DNA: TGTGCCAGCAGCGCCGGGACAGGGGGCCGCTACACCTTC
J: TRBJ1-3; V: TRBV19; D: -; size: -; CDR3: CASSIRGSGNTIYF; DNA: TGTGCCAGTAGTATTCGCGGCTCTGGAAACACCATATATTTT
J: TRBJ2-3; V: TRBV3-1/TRBV3-2; D: TRBD1; size: few; CDR3: CASSQDMGAQGTQYF; DNA: TGTGCCAGCAGCCAAGATATGGGGGCACAGGGGACGCAGTATTTT
J: TRBJ2-1; V: TRBV5-1; D: TRBD1; size: -; CDR3: CASSPHETTGDYNEQFF; DNA: TGCGCCAGCAGCCCACACGAAACGACAGGGGACTACAATGAGCAGTTCTTC
J: TRBJ1-1; V: TRBV4-2; D: -; size: -; CDR3: CASSHPLGLAFEYGAFF; DNA: TGTGCCAGCAGCCACCCCCTGGGGCTGGCGTTTGAATACGGAGCTTTCTTT
J: TRBJ2-3; V: TRBV7-2; D: TRBD2; size: -; CDR3: CAWKAAGGLHTQYF; DNA: TGTGCCTGGAAAGCCGCGGGGGGCTTGCATACGCAGTATTTT
J: TRBJ1-3; V: TRBV5-6; D: -; size: -; CDR3: CASSLTGGSGNTIYF; DNA: TGTGCCAGCAGCCTGACAGGTGGCTCTGGAAACACCATATATTTT
J: TRBJ1-1; V: TRBV9; D: TRBD1; size: -; CDR3: CASSPRTGDEAFF; DNA: TGTGCCAGCAGCCCACGAACAGGGGATGAAGCTTTCTTT
J: TRBJ2-3; V: TRBV6-4; D: TRBD2; size: -; CDR3: CASSDSGGAADTQYF; DNA: TGTGCCAGCAGTGATAGCGGGGGGGCGGCTGATACGCAGTATTTT
J: TRBJ1-2; V: TRBV3-1/TRBV3-2; D: TRBD1; size: -; CDR3: CASTQHELQIFRRTGGEDGYTF; DNA: TGTGCCAGCACCCAGCACGAACTCCAAATATTTCGGCGTACAGGGGGCGAAGATGGCTACACCTTC
J: TRBJ1-3; V: TRBV5-4; D: -; size: -; CDR3: CASSRDGNTIYF; DNA: TGTGCCAGCAGCAGGGATGGAAACACCATATATTTT
J: TRBJ1-5; V: TRBV19; D: -; size: -; CDR3: CASSPGEGQPQHF; DNA: TGTGCCAGTAGCCCAGGGGAGGGTCAGCCCCAGCATTTT
J: TRBJ2-3; V: TRBV11-2; D: TRBD1; size: -; CDR3: CASSLGQVVSTDTQYF; DNA: TGTGCCAGCAGCCTCGGACAGGTCGTTAGCACAGATACGCAGTATTTT
J: TRBJ1-5; V: TRBV5-6; D: -; size: -; CDR3: CASSQGLGHQPQHF; DNA: TGTGCCAGCAGCCAGGGGCTTGGGCATCAGCCCCAGCATTTT
J: TRBJ1-4; V: TRBV4-1; D: TRBD1; size: -; CDR3: CASSSAQGASNEKLFF; DNA: TGCGCCAGCAGCTCGGCGCAGGGGGCTTCTAATGAAAAACTGTTTTTT
J: TRBJ2-2; V: TRBV6-1; D: TRBD1; size: -; CDR3: CASSEAAPGQGGPGELFF; DNA: TGTGCCAGCAGTGAAGCGGCGCCGGGACAGGGGGGTCCCGGGGAGCTGTTTTTT
J: TRBJ2-7; V: TRBV7-6; D: -; size: -; CDR3: CASSLARGPLYEQYF; DNA: TGTGCCAGCAGCTTAGCGCGTGGACCGTTATACGAGCAGTACTTC
J: TRBJ1-2; V: TRBV6-5; D: -; size: once; CDR3: CASSYGTTYGYTF; DNA: TGTGCCAGCAGTTACGGGACGACCTATGGCTACACCTTC
J: TRBJ1-2; V: TRBV27; D: TRBD1; size: -; CDR3: CASSTGGYGYTF; DNA: TGTGCCAGCAGTACAGGGGGCTATGGCTACACCTTC
J: TRBJ2-5; V: TRBV19; D: -; size: -; CDR3: CATGWAGRQETQYF; DNA: TGTGCCACCGGGTGGGCGGGGCGGCAAGAGACCCAGTACTTC
J: TRBJ1-5; V: TRBV6-1; D: -; size: -; CDR3: CASSERTNQPQHF; DNA: TGTGCCAGCAGTGAACGGACGAATCAGCCCCAGCATTTT
J: TRBJ2-3; V: TRBV7-7; D: -; size: -; CDR3: CASSLSGGADTQYF; DNA: TGTGCCAGCAGCTTGTCGGGGGGCGCAGATACGCAGTATTTT
J: TRBJ2-2; V: TRBV6-4; D: -; size: -; CDR3: CASSDSSNTGELFF; DNA: TGTGCCAGCAGTGACTCCTCGAACACCGGGGAGCTGTTTTTT